This TCR beta chain was recorded in a study of T cell repertoires in cytomegalovirus infection (dated by TCRdb to the late 2010s). Study-level background: The peptide stimulations were aimed at well-studied HLA-B-restricted epitopes as well as recently identified HLA-C-restricted CMV epitopes, whose presentation resists viral immunomodulation. Donor HLA type was relevant to the analysis, because carriage of CMV infection together with the matching HLA type was indicated by public TCR beta signatures.

The label giving this sample's treatment or condition can be read as: in vitro stimulation with specific CMV peptide epitopes to enrich CMV-specific T cells. For sequencing, an Illumina HiSeq 1500 was employed. Clones were called with MiXCR by TCRdb after fastp trimmed the public reads at Q25, and only in-frame beta chains were retained. Each record represents a unique CDR3 protein, reported with the most common genes and DNA among its rows. The sample includes roughly 990,000 distinct CDR3 sequences, with under 40% observed a single time. The ten biggest clones cover around 15% of the sample. Study-wide findings and limitations: Cumulative frequency of public TCR beta family members discriminated carriers of CMV infection plus the relevant HLA type in this cohort and an independent approximately 350-donor cohort. The ex vivo response was dominated by HLA-C-restricted CMV-specific TCR beta clonotypes, which also provided the single most frequent clonotype in two of eight donors.

This clonotype was recorded a few times. Its target antigen remains unknown. No much larger clone exists at a distance of one base, and base qualities are not known. CDR1 SGHRS and CDR2 YFSETQ are derived from the germline V gene. V loses 0 bases at its end and J loses 4 bases; junction bases beyond the gene matches: 10. There are 17 amino acids in the CDR3, from cysteine to phenylalanine inclusive. CDR3 DNA is the only sequence kept; it has 51 bases, read in frame from the first base. The source of this sequence is a human donor in good health (CMV status not recorded). Some clones in this sample may be carry-over from other donors' samples. The sequence is built from TRBV5-1 and TRBJ2-5; 9 bases in the middle match TRBD1. Sequenced material: cultured CD8+ T cells from PBMCs, taken from culture after CMV antigen stimulation. The DNA is TGCGCCAGCAGCTTGGTTTCACAGGGGGCCAGCGGAGAGACCCAGTACTTC. Translated, this gives CASSLVSQGASGETQYF.